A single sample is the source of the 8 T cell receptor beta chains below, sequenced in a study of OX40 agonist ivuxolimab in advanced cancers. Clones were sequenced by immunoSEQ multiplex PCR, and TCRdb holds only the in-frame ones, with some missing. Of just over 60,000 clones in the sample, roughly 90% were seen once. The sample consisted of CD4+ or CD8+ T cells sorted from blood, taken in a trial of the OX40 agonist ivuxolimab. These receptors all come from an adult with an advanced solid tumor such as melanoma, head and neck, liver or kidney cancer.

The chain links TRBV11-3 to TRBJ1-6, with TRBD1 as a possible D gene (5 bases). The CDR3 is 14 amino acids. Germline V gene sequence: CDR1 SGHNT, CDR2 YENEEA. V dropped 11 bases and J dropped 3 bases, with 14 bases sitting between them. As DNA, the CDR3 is TGTGCCTCGGCGGCAGGGCTCTATAATTCACCCCTCCACTTT. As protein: CASAAGLYNSPLHF.

The CDR3 is CASSLALREQYF. In DNA, the CDR3 is TGTGCCAGCAGCTTGGCCCTTCGCGAGCAGTACTTC. This chain connects TRBV5-4 to TRBJ2-7, with D unclear. Deletions cut 0 bases from V and 6 bases from J, with 7 bases between. CDR1 and CDR2 (germline): SGHNT, YYREEE (reference sequence). This CDR3 is 12 amino acids long. Combining the CDR3 with reference TRBV5-4 and TRBJ2-7 gives the whole variable domain ETGVTQSPTHLIKTRGQQVTLRCSSQSGHNTVSWYQQALGQGPQFIFQYYREEENGRGNFPPRFSGLQFPNYSSELNVNALELDDSALYLCASSLALREQYFGPGTRLTVT.

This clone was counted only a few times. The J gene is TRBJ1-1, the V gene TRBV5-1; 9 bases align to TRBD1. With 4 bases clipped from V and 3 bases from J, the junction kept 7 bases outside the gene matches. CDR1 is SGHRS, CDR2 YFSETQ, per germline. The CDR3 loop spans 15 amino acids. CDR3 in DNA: TGCGCCAGCAGCGTATTGGGACAGGGCCACACTGAAGCTTTCTTT. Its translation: CASSVLGQGHTEAFF.

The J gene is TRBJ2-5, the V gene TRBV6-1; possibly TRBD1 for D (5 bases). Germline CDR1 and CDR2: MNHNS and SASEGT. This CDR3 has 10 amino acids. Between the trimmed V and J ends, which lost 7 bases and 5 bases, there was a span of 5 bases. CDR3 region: CASKGETQYF. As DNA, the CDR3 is TGTGCCAGCAAGGGGGAGACCCAGTACTTC.

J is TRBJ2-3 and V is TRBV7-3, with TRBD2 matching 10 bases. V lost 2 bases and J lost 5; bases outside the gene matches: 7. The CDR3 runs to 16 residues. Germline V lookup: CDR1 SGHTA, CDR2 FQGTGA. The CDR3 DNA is TGTGCCAGCAGCTTAGGAGAGCGGGGGGGCGGAGATACGCAGTATTTT. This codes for CASSLGERGGGDTQYF.

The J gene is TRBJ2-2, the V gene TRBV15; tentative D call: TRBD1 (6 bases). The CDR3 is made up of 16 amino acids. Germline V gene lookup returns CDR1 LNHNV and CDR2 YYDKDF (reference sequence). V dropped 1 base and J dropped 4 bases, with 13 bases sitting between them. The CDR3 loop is CATSRVQGVGTGELFF. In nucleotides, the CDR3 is TGTGCCACCAGCAGAGTACAGGGTGTGGGCACCGGGGAGCTGTTTTTT.

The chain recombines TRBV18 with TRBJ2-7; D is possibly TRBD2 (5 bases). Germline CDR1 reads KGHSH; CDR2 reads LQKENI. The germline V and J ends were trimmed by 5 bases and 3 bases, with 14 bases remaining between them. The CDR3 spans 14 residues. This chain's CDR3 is CASSDQGRDYEQYF. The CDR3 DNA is TGTGCCAGCTCAGACCAAGGACGGGACTACGAGCAGTACTTC.

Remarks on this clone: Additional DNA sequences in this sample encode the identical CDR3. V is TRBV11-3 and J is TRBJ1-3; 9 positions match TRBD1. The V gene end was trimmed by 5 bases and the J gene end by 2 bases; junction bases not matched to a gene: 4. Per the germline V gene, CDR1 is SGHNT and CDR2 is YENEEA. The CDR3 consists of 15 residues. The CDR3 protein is CASSPGQGPGNTIYF. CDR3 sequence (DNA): TGTGCCAGCAGCCCGGGACAGGGACCTGGAAACACCATATATTTT.